The TCR beta chain described here comes from a study of blood T cells in healthy people across ages. Trimming cost V 0 bases and J 3 bases; bases outside gene matches: 13. The CDR3 has 18 residues. Germline loops: CDR1 DFQATT, CDR2 SNEGSKA (reference sequence). This clonotype is a singleton in its sample. A sample-barcoded 5' primer and a J-beta primer mix were used in a second PCR of roughly 6 to 12 cycles. Each TCR beta cDNA got a 12-nucleotide random molecular identifier. Every sample gave at least 2.5 million paired-end reads containing CDR3. TCRdb recomputed calls from the 5' RACE reads with MiXCR, one row per CDR3 protein. The data contain roughly 680,000 distinct CDR3 sequences, around 45% of them singletons.

The receptor's source is a woman in her sixties in good health. The material sequenced was blood. The chain links TRBV20-1 to TRBJ2-1; 8 bases map to TRBD2. This CDR3 is CSARDMGRIAGHYNEQFF. The CDR3 DNA sequence: TGCAGTGCTAGAGATATGGGGAGAATAGCGGGACACTACAATGAGCAGTTCTTC.